Below are 8 T cell receptor beta chains sequenced from a single sample in a study of cytomegalovirus exposure and HLA in healthy donors. Researchers ran the PCR with 60 Vbeta and 13 Jbeta primers. Libraries were prepared by immunoSEQ multiplex PCR; TCRdb keeps only in-frame clonotypes and omits some of them. The repertoire includes 95,000 to 110,000 clones, roughly 75% of them detected once, and approximately 1.9% sits in the top ten. Sequencing used PBMCs. The source of these receptors is a woman aged 40 to 50 in good health and CMV-seronegative.

Only a few counts were recorded for this clone. V usage is TRBV4-3 and J usage is TRBJ2-7; 9 bases fit TRBD2. The junction had 10 bases not matched to a gene; V was cut back by 4 bases and J by 3 bases. Germline lookup yields CDR1 LGHNA and CDR2 YSLEER. CDR3 length equals 16 residues. CDR3 sequence: CASSRSIAGEIYEQYF. Here the CDR3 DNA reads TGCGCCAGCAGCCGATCGATAGCGGGAGAAATCTACGAGCAGTACTTC.

The sample holds a few counts of this clone. The rearrangement links TRBV6-1 to TRBJ2-5; TRBD1 aligns across 10 bases. CDR1 MNHNS and CDR2 SASEGT come from the germline V gene. The J segment lost 5 bases and the V segment lost 4 bases, leaving 4 bases of the junction unmatched. The CDR3 runs to 14 residues. CDR3 region: CASSGQGAGETQYF. The CDR3 nucleotides are TGTGCCAGCAGTGGACAGGGGGCCGGTGAGACCCAGTACTTC.

The chain carries TRBV4-1 and TRBJ1-4; D unclear. V lost 4 bases to trimming and J lost 3 bases, with 12 bases between them. CDR1 and CDR2 (germline): MGHRA, YSYEKL. The CDR3 length is 15 residues. The CDR3 nucleotides read TGCGCCAGCAGCCTGACCGAGGTGGCTAATGAAAAACTGTTTTTT. The encoded protein is CASSLTEVANEKLFF.

The rearrangement uses TRBV30 and TRBJ1-1; D is unresolved. Trimming removed 3 bases at V and 1 base at J, with 9 bases between. The CDR3 extends over 13 amino acids. CDR1 is GTSNPN, CDR2 SVGIG, per germline (reference sequence). CDR3 residues: CAWSSTENTEAFF. For the CDR3, the DNA is TGTGCCTGGAGCTCCACAGAGAACACTGAAGCTTTCTTT.

The chain employs TRBV6-5 and TRBJ2-7; perhaps TRBD2 as D (6 bases). The CDR3 sequence is 14 residues long. V was clipped by 6 bases and J by 2 bases, with 14 bases between them. Germline CDR1 and CDR2: MNHEY and SVGAGI. CDR3 residues: CASRDYGSPYEQYF. CDR3 sequence (DNA): TGTGCCAGCAGGGACTACGGAAGCCCCTACGAGCAGTACTTC.

This clone was found a few times. The chain links TRBV7-8 to TRBJ2-1, with D unclear. Germline V gene lookup returns CDR1 SGHVS and CDR2 FQNEAQ. CDR3 length equals 16 residues. Trimming took off 3 bases at V and 5 bases at J, with 17 bases between the two ends. The CDR3 region has the DNA TGTGCCAGCAGCTTCACACCGATGGCTAGAGACAATGAGCAGTTCTTC. It codes for CASSFTPMARDNEQFF.

With respect to this clone: The junction and the germline gene differ at one end; a read error may be behind it. The V call is TRBV5-1, the J call TRBJ1-2; 8 bases are shared with TRBD1. The CDR3 runs 15 residues. CDR1 is SGHRS, CDR2 YFSETQ, per germline. CDR3 nucleotide sequence: TGCGCCAGCAGCTTGGGGACAGGGAGGTCGAGGGTTGGATACTTC. Protein: CASSLGTGRSRVGYF.

The chain is built from TRBV28 and TRBJ1-3; D remains unclear. CDR1 and CDR2 from the germline V gene are MDHEN and SYDVKM. The CDR3 covers 15 residues. V gave up 2 bases and J gave up 3 bases, with 11 bases separating them. This chain's CDR3 is CASSLLVGGGNTIYF. CDR3 nucleotide sequence: TGTGCCAGCAGTTTACTGGTGGGAGGTGGAAACACCATATATTTT.